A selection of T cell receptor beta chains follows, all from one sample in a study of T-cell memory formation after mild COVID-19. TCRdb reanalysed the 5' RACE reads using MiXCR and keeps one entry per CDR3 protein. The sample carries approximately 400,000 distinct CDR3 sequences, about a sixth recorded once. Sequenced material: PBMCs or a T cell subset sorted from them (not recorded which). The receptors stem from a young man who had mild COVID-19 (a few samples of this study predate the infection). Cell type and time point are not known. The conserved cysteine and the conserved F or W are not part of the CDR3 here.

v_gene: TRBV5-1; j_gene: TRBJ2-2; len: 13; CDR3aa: ASSLVARSPGELF
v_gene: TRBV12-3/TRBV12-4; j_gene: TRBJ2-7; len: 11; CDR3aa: ASSYRVSYEQY
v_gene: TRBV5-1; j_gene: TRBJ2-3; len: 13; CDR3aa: ASSVRRGDTDTQY
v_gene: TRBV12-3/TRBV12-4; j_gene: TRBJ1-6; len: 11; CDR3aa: ASMFSLGSPLH
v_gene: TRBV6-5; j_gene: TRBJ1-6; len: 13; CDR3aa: ASSFRDRGPSTLH
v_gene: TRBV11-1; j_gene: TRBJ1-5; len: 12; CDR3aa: ASSPGGPGQPQH
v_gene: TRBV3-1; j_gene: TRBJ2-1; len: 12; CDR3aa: ASSQDLGGDEQF
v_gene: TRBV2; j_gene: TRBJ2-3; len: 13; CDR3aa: ASSQRGSWSDTQY
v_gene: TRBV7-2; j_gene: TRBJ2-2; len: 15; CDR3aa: ASSSLLDGLITGELF
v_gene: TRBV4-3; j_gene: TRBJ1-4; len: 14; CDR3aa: ASSQEKWQPNEKLF
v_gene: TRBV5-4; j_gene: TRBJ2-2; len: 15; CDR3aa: ASSLRRLAGNTGELF
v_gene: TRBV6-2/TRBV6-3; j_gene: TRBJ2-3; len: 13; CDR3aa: ASSTGQGAADTQY
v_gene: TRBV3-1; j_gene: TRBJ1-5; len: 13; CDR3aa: ASSQGGLGNQPQH
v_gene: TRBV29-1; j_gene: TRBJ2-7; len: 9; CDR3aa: SVANSYEQY
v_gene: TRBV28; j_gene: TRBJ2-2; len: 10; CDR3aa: ASSFFTGELF
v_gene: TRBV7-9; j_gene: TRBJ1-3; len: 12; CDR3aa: ASSLGGTGNTIY
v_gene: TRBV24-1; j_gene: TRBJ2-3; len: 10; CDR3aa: ATSDDPDTQY
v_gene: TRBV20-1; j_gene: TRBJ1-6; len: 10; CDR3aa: SARTPLSPLH
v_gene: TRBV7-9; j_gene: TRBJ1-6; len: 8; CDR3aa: ASSSDALH
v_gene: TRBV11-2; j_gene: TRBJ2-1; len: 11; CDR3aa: ASSFRGVNEQF
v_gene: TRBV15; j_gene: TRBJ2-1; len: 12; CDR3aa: ATSRDYSYNEQF
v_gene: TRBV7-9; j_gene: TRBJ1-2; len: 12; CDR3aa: ASSLEGRTYGYT
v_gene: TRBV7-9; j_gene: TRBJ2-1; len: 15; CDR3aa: ASSSAQRRSSYNEQF
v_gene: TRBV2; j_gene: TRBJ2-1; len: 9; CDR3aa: ASSAVDEQF
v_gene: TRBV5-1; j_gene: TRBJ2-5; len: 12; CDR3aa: ASRPAGGQETQY
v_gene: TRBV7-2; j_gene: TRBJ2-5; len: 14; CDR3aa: ASSLASSGGEETQY
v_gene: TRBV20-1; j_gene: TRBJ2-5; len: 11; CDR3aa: SARGRDPETQY
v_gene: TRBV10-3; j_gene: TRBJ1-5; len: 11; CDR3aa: AIRRTPEEPQH
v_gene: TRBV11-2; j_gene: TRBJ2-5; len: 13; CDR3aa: ASSSSGQGQETQY
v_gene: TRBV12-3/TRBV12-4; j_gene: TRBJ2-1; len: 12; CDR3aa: ASSSRGGGNEQF
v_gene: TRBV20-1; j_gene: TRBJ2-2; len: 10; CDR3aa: SAGQGTGELF
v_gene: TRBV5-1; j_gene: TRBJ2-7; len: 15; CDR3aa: ASSFGPTGGVVYEQY
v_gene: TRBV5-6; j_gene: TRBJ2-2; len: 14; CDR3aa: ASSYRSVANTGELF
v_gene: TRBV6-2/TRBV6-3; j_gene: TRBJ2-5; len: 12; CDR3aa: ASSPPGKWETQY
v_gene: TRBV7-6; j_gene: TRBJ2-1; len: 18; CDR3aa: ASSLFQTSDLLFSYNEQF
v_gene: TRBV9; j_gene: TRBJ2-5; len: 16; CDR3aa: ASSSTLRTSRGGETQY
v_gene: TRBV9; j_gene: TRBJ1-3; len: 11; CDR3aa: ASSTALGNTIY